This TCR beta chain is from a study of T cell responses to AZD1222 COVID-19 vaccine. Study details: Both about-4-week and about-12-week second-dose recipients were combined. General observations from the study: Among the donors, most were white British and more were female, and clonal diversity was possibly underestimated.

V was trimmed by 10 bases and J by 0 bases, leaving 13 bases between them. The CDR3 runs to 14 residues. Germline V gives CDR1 SGHTA, CDR2 FQGNSA. Remarks on this clone: Antigen unknown.

Data came from immunoSEQ multiplex PCR; TCRdb stores just in-frame clones and leaves some out. The data contain over 95,000 clones, approximately 87% of them singletons. This clonotype was obtained from an adult in good health. This specimen was peripheral blood, taken on day 0 of AZD1222 vaccination. The chain recombines TRBV7-2 with TRBJ1-3; no clear D gene. The DNA for the CDR3 is TGTGCCATCAGTAGATCCAGCTCTGGAAACACCATATATTTT. Encoded protein: CAISRSSSGNTIYF.